This entry describes one T cell receptor beta chain. The sample is drawn from a study of blood T cell repertoires in COVID-19. Overall study: Specimens from acute and convalescent COVID-19 originated in the United States, Italy and Spain. The analysed material was cDNA or gDNA that came from T cells, B-cell-depleted T cells, or PBMCs.

The V and J ends lost 4 bases and 4 bases respectively, with 8 bases between them. This CDR3 has 13 amino acids. The germline gives CDR1 SGHRS, CDR2 YFSETQ. In the study's own analysis: Amplifying reference gene primers gave estimates of nucleated cell counts. Libraries were prepared by immunoSEQ multiplex PCR; TCRdb keeps only in-frame clonotypes and omits some of them. Clone size and V and J calls were adopted from that table, with D and trimming inferred from the DNA. Here the sample spans about 130,000 clones, about 94% being singletons. The TCR sequence derives from a man aged 45-60 years with COVID-19, enrolled during active disease. The genes are TRBV5-1 and TRBJ2-2; D remains unclear. Input material: peripheral blood. The CDR3 is CASSPRSTGELFF. The DNA of the CDR3 is TGCGCCAGCAGCCCGCGTAGCACCGGGGAGCTGTTTTTT.